What follows are 8 T cell receptor beta chains derived from one specimen sequenced in a study of T cells of healthy individuals. TCRdb redid the calling of the 5' RACE reads with MiXCR, one entry per CDR3 protein. The sample holds roughly 87,000 distinct CDR3 sequences, around 17% seen once. All receptors come from a human donor in good health.

This clonotype was counted between two and nine times. The rearrangement links TRBV18 to TRBJ1-4; D perhaps matches TRBD1 (5 bases). Per germline, CDR1 KGHSH and CDR2 LQKENI. Deletions cut 6 bases from V and 7 bases from J, with 9 bases between. CDR3 size: 12 residues. DNA of the CDR3: TGTGCCAGCTCGCAGGGCCCTGAAAAACTGTTTTTT. This codes for CASSQGPEKLFF.

Here the CDR3 DNA reads TGTGCCAGCAGCCTGCGGACAGGGACGGGAAACGAGCAGTACTTC. Encoded protein: CASSLRTGTGNEQYF. The chain combines TRBV5-6 with TRBJ2-7; TRBD1 aligns across 8 bases. The germline V gene has CDR1 SGHDT and CDR2 YYEEEE. Trimming took 4 bases from V and 5 from J; bases not matched to a gene: 11. The CDR3 covers 15 residues.

The V call is TRBV7-2, the J call TRBJ1-1; D perhaps matches TRBD1 (5 bases). CDR3 size: 11 residues. Trimming cost V 3 bases and J 10 bases, with 9 bases left between them. In germline, CDR1 is SGHTA, CDR2 FQGNSA. CDR3 amino acids: CASSFRGVAFF. CDR3 coding DNA: TGTGCCAGCAGCTTTCGGGGGGTAGCTTTCTTT.

A few counts support this clonotype. The rearrangement joins TRBV7-2 to TRBJ2-7; D unresolved. Germline V gene lookup returns CDR1 SGHTA and CDR2 FQGNSA. The CDR3 covers 15 residues. Trimming cost V 2 bases and J 0 bases, with 11 bases left between them. DNA for the CDR3: TGTGCCAGCAGCTTATCCATCGCAGACTCCTACGAGCAGTACTTC. This sequence encodes CASSLSIADSYEQYF.

V is TRBV20-1 and J is TRBJ2-4, with 12 bases lining up with TRBD2. V shed 4 bases, J shed 0 bases, and the junction held 4 bases outside the gene matches. Germline CDR1 and CDR2: DFQATT and SNEGSKA (reference sequence). The CDR3 is 16 amino acids. The CDR3, as DNA: TGCAGTGCTACCGGACTAGCGGGGCTAGCCAAAAACATTCAGTACTTC. This encodes CSATGLAGLAKNIQYF.

This clonotype was seen only a few times. The gene calls are TRBV20-1 and TRBJ1-6; 7 bases map to TRBD1. Germline V CDR1 and CDR2: DFQATT, SNEGSKA (reference sequence). V gave up 3 bases and J gave up 7 bases; unmatched junction bases: 6. The CDR3 has 14 amino acids. The CDR3 sequence: CSARRGQLNSPLHF. CDR3 in DNA: TGCAGTGCTAGGCGGGGACAGTTGAATTCACCCCTCCACTTT.

A few counts support this clonotype. The V call is TRBV4-3, the J call TRBJ2-5, with TRBD2 matching 12 bases. This CDR3 region has 19 residues. The V segment lost 0 bases and the J segment 4 bases; nucleotides outside the gene matches: 12. Germline V gene sequence: CDR1 LGHNA, CDR2 YSLEER. The CDR3 nucleotides are TGCGCCAGCAGCCAAGATCTGGCTAGCGGGGGGGCCACGGTAGAGACCCAGTACTTC. Protein product: CASSQDLASGGATVETQYF.

This clonotype was recorded at least ten times. The chain is built from TRBV4-2 and TRBJ2-1, with TRBD2 identical over 8 bases. Germline V lookup: CDR1 LGHNA, CDR2 YNFKEQ. Trimming cost V 4 bases and J 2 bases; bases outside gene matches: 7. There are 16 residues in the CDR3. CDR3 protein: CASSPFAGGTYNEQFF. The CDR3 bases are TGTGCCAGCAGCCCCTTTGCGGGGGGCACCTACAATGAGCAGTTCTTC.